A single sample gave rise to the 14 T cell receptor beta chains below, sequenced in a study of shared clonotypes between healthy human individuals. Libraries were prepared by immunoSEQ multiplex PCR; TCRdb keeps only in-frame clonotypes and omits some of them. The sample has roughly 2.6 million clones; 90% to 95% are singletons. Sequences were obtained from naive CD4+ T cells sorted from blood. Regarding subset: CD45RA+ positively selected. The receptors here all came from a man aged 18-30 years in good health.

The V gene is TRBV2, the J gene TRBJ2-5, with a tentative D call TRBD2 (5 bases). V was shortened by 2 bases and J by 4 bases, with 14 bases between the two germline ends. Germline values: CDR1 SNHLY, CDR2 FYNNEI. The CDR3 extends over 15 amino acids. This CDR3 reads CASSENLALRETQYF. The CDR3 coding sequence is TGTGCCAGCAGTGAAAATCTAGCCCTCCGAGAGACCCAGTACTTC.

The sample holds one count of this clone. The rearrangement links TRBV2 to TRBJ2-5, with TRBD1 identical over 9 bases. The CDR3 has 15 residues. J gave up 13 bases and V 2 bases, and 14 bases lay outside the gene matches. The germline V gene has CDR1 SNHLY and CDR2 FYNNEI. CDR3 residues: CASSENGIVGQGPYF. CDR3 in DNA: TGTGCCAGCAGTGAAAATGGTATTGTGGGACAGGGTCCGTACTTC.

The chain joins TRBV30 to TRBJ1-6; D not resolved. Germline-derived CDR1 and CDR2 are GTSNPN and SVGIG (reference sequence). V lost 2 bases to trimming and J lost 10 bases, with 21 bases between them. The CDR3 contains 16 residues. DNA of the CDR3: TGTGCCTGGAGTCCTGGGTCTAGTATAGATGGATCACCCCTCCACTTT. The encoded protein is CAWSPGSSIDGSPLHF. Combining the CDR3 with reference TRBV30 and TRBJ1-6 gives the whole variable domain SQTIHQWPATLVQPVGSPLSLECTVEGTSNPNLYWYRQAAGRGLQLLFYSVGIGQISSEVPQNLSASRPQDRQFILSSKKLLLSDSGFYLCAWSPGSSIDGSPLHFGNGTRLTVT.

The chain uses TRBV5-1 and TRBJ1-4; maybe TRBD1 (5 bases). Trimming took 7 bases from V and 4 from J, leaving 14 bases between them. Germline V gene lookup returns CDR1 SGHRS and CDR2 YFSETQ. This CDR3 comprises 14 residues. The CDR3 region is CASESGTGNEKLFF. CDR3 bases: TGCGCCAGCGAGAGCGGGACCGGTAATGAAAAACTGTTTTTT.

V usage is TRBV27 and J usage is TRBJ1-3; D unclear. Germline CDR1 is MNHEY and CDR2 is SMNVEV (reference sequence). Trimming pared 4 bases from V and 4 bases from J, leaving 14 bases between. This CDR3 contains 15 residues. In DNA form, the CDR3 reads TGTGCCAGCAGTTCTACCCGTGGATTCGGAAACACCATATATTTT. Protein sequence: CASSSTRGFGNTIYF.

The chain carries TRBV18 and TRBJ1-3, with D maybe TRBD1 (5 bases). Germline values: CDR1 KGHSH, CDR2 LQKENI. V dropped 6 bases and J dropped 1 base, with 7 bases sitting between them. The CDR3 sequence is 13 residues long. The CDR3 nucleotides are TGTGCCAGCTCGGGGCAGTCTGGAAACACCATATATTTT. Translation gives CASSGQSGNTIYF. The variable domain in full, with the rest retrieved from reference TRBV18 and TRBJ1-3, is NAGVMQNPRHLVRRRGQEARLRCSPMKGHSHVYWYRQLPEEGLKFMVYLQKENIIDESGMPKERFSAEFPKEGPSILRIQQVVRGDSAAYFCASSGQSGNTIYFGEGSWLTVV.

The DNA for the CDR3 is TGTGCCAGCAGTTACTTTGTCAGAAATAATTCACCCCTCCACTTT. Protein product: CASSYFVRNNSPLHF. This chain joins TRBV6-6 and TRBJ1-6; the D is unclear. Trimming left V 1 base short and J 5 bases short, with 9 bases between. Germline-derived CDR1 and CDR2 are MNHNY and SVGAGI (reference sequence). There are 15 residues in the CDR3.

The rearrangement joins TRBV6-1 to TRBJ2-7; the D gene is possibly TRBD1 (5 bases). Germline-derived CDR1 and CDR2 are MNHNS and SASEGT. V dropped 3 bases and J dropped 4 bases, with 13 bases sitting between them. The CDR3 contains 14 residues. The CDR3 here is CASSDRGRSYEQYF. For the CDR3, the DNA is TGTGCCAGCAGTGATAGGGGCCGATCTTACGAGCAGTACTTC.

The chain has TRBV28 and TRBJ2-3, with 12 bases lining up with TRBD2. There are 15 residues in the CDR3. The germline CDR1 and CDR2 sequences are MDHEN and SYDVKM. V gave up 7 bases and J gave up 5 bases; unmatched junction bases: 7. This chain's CDR3 is CASTSGGAGIDTQYF. Here the CDR3 DNA reads TGTGCCAGCACTAGCGGGGGGGCCGGGATAGATACGCAGTATTTT.

This clone appeared a single time. The chain combines TRBV2 with TRBJ1-5; tentative D call: TRBD1 (5 bases). CDR1 is SNHLY and CDR2 is FYNNEI in the germline V gene. The CDR3 contains 14 residues. V shed 6 bases and J shed 3 bases, with 12 bases lying between them. CDR3 sequence (DNA): TGTGCCAGCAGGGGGGGTCGGGCCAATCAGCCCCAGCATTTT. This translates into CASRGGRANQPQHF. Full variable domain (missing parts from reference TRBV2 and TRBJ1-5): EPEVTQTPSHQVTQMGQEVILRCVPISNHLYFYWYRQILGQKVEFLVSFYNNEISEKSEIFDDQFSVERPDGSNFTLKIRSTKLEDSAMYFCASRGGRANQPQHFGDGTRLSIL.

On this clone: At the DNA level, this CDR3 is encoded by other sequences in the same sample as well. The chain employs TRBV13 and TRBJ2-7; tentative D call: TRBD1 (6 bases). From germline, CDR1 is PRHDT and CDR2 FYEKMQ (reference sequence). The length of the CDR3 is 14 residues. The V gene lost 5 bases and the J gene lost 2 bases, with 13 bases spanning the gap. DNA for the CDR3: TGTGCCAGCAGCCGCCAAGGGGGTCCCTACGAGCAGTACTTC. Protein product: CASSRQGGPYEQYF.

V and J are TRBV6-6 and TRBJ1-4; D uncertain. This CDR3 region has 12 residues. Germline loops: CDR1 MNHNY, CDR2 SVGAGI (reference sequence). The V gene lost 6 bases and the J gene lost 13 bases, with 15 bases spanning the gap. The DNA for the CDR3 is TGTGCCAGCAGCTACACCGGAGGAGCACTGTTTTTT. Translation: CASSYTGGALFF.

This clone was recorded only once. J is TRBJ2-7 and V is TRBV6-5; 9 nucleotides match TRBD1. V trimming: 6 bases; J trimming: 2 bases; junction bases outside the gene matches: 8. The germline V gene encodes CDR1 MNHEY and CDR2 SVGAGI. This CDR3 is 15 amino acids long. The CDR3 region is CASSPVGQGAYEQYF. The CDR3 DNA reads TGTGCCAGCAGCCCCGTGGGACAGGGAGCCTACGAGCAGTACTTC.

This chain joins TRBV19 and TRBJ1-1; no definite D call. The length of the CDR3 is 13 residues. The germline V gene encodes CDR1 LNHDA and CDR2 SQIVND (reference sequence). Deletions cut 10 bases from V and 8 bases from J, with 20 bases between. The CDR3 DNA is TGTGCCACCTCGACCCCGAGGAGGGTAGAAGCTTTCTTT. Translation: CATSTPRRVEAFF.